The T cell receptor (beta chain) under discussion was sequenced for a study of blood T cell repertoires in COVID-19. Study-level information: Samples representing acute and convalescent COVID-19 were sourced from the United States, Italy and Spain. PBMCs, B-cell-depleted T cells, or T cells were the source of the cDNA or gDNA that made up the material.

V shed 5 bases and J shed 5 bases, with 12 bases lying between them. From germline, CDR1 is SGHTA and CDR2 FQGTGA. The CDR3 extends over 13 amino acids. Per the original data handling: Counts of nucleated cells, estimated from reference gene primer amplification, were obtained. The data were produced by immunoSEQ multiplex PCR, yet TCRdb's version contains in-frame clones alone and is incomplete. D and trimming were read from the DNA, whereas the V and J calls and clone size are those reported in that table. Of about 230,000 clones listed, 84% were seen once; the top ten hold under 2%. The sample comprised PBMCs or T cells enriched from blood (not recorded which). This TCR was recovered from a man aged 60-69 years who had recovered from COVID-19. The chain uses TRBV7-3 and TRBJ2-5; D remains ambiguous. DNA of the CDR3: TGTGCCAGCAGCCGAACAGATAGGGAGACCCAGTACTTC. Amino acid sequence: CASSRTDRETQYF.